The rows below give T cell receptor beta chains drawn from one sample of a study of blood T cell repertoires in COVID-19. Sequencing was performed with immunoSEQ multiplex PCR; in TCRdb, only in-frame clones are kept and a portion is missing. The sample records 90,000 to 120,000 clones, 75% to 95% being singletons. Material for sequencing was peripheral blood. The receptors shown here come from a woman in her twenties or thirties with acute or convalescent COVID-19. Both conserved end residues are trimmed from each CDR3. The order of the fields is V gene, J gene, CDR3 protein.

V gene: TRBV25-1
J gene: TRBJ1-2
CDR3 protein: ASSELSSGPEGYT

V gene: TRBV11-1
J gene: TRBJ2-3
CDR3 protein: ASSFLAGKTDTQY

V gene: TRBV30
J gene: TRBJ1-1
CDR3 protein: AWKAGFTEAF

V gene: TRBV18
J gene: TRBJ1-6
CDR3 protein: ASSPDRSYNSPLH

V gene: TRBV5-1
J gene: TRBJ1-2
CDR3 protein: ASSLGDRDERGYT

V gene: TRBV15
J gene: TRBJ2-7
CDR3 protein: ATSSPRTGEGYEQY

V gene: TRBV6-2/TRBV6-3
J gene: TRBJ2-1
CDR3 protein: ASSYTNLGDEQF

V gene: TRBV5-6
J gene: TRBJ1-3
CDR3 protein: ASSFFSSGNTIY

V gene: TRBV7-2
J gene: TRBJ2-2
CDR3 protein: ASSLNRDGGELF

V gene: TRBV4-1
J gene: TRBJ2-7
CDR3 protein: ASSQDRGFEQY

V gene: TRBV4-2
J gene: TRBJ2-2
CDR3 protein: ASSQRFPPSTGELF

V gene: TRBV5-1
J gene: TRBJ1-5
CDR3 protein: ASSLVPYGNQPQH

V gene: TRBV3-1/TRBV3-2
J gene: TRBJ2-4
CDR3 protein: ASSQDWGGRRKY

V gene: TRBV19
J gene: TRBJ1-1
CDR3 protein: ASSWGRNTEAF

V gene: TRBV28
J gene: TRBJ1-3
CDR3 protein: ASSLNRPAAGNTIY

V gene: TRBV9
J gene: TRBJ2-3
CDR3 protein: ASSPKNRDIVF

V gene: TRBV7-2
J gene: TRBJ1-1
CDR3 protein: ASSLTGRGTEAF

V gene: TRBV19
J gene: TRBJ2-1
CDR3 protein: ASSSLAGTDEQF

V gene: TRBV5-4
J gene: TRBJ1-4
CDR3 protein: ASSFGQGREKLF

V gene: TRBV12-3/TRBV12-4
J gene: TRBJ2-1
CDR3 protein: ASSASEQF

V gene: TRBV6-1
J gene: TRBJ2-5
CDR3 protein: ASSETYWTSGGGETQY

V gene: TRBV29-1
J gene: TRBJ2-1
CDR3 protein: SVRPQRGGSYNEQF

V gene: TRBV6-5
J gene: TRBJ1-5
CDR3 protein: ASSRSSNQPQH

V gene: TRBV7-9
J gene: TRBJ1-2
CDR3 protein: ASSLDTTYGYT

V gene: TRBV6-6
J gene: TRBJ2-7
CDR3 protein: ASSSQTDLSYEQY

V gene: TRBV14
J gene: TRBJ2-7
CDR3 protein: ASSPLGSGRVEQY

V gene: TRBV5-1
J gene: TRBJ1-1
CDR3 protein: ASSLGQGLNTEAF

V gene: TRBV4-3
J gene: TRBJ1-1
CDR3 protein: ASSLSDRAATEAF

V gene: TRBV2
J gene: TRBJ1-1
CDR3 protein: ASSLQGEGTEAF

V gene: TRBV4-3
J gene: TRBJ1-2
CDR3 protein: ASSQVGRADYGYT

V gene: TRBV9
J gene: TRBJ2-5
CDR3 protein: ASSVAPGGETQY

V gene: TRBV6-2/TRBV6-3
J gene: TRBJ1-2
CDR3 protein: ASSYGGATARYGYT

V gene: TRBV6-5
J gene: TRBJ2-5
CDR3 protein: ASTDRLSAQETQY

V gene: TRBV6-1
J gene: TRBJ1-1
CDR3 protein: ASSEAGTVRTEAF

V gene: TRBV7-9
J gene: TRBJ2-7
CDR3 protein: ASSLGTGIHEQY

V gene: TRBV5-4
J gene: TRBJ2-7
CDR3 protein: ASSYKTGGGNEQY